This note documents a single T cell receptor (beta chain) sequence. What it recognizes is unknown. The data belong to a study of molecular identifiers for immune sequencing clone quantification. Points from the study as a whole: Over 98% of CMV-specific effector molecules, but under 1% of naive ones, were in clones above 20 copies.

Trimming removed 1 base from V and 0 bases from J, with 16 bases in between. The CDR3 loop spans 17 amino acids. CDR1 and CDR2 from the germline V gene are SGDLS and YYNGEE. TCRdb re-analysed the PCR reads in MiXCR, keeping a single row per CDR3 protein. The sample includes about 65,000 distinct CDR3 sequences, approximately 17% of them seen just once. The chain joins TRBV9 to TRBJ1-2; D is unclear. The sequenced sample consisted of naive CD8+ T cells from blood, with Jurkat cell RNA spiked in. As for subset: FACS-sorted CD8+CD4-CCR7+CD45RA+ naive T cells. The TCR comes from a human donor in good health. Some libraries in this study had Jurkat cell RNA spiked in. In DNA, the CDR3 is TGTGCCAGCAGCGTAACCCCAGAGGGCAGGTCTAACTATGGCTACACCTTC. It codes for CASSVTPEGRSNYGYTF.